The source of this TCR beta chain is a study of monozygotic twins with inflammatory bowel disease. The CDR3 consists of 18 residues. CDR1 is SGHDT, CDR2 YYEEEE, per germline. TCRdb re-called the 5' RACE reads and shows each CDR3 protein once, DNA omitted. The listing contains fewer than 550,000 distinct CDR3 sequences. The chain combines TRBV5-6 with TRBJ2-3; the TCRdb D gene call, TRBD2, has no DNA to confirm it. This sequence was found in a human donor with ulcerative colitis or Crohn's disease, or a healthy co-twin of an affected twin (not recorded which). The specimen was blood. The CDR3 spells CASSLVYVGTTSTDTQYF.